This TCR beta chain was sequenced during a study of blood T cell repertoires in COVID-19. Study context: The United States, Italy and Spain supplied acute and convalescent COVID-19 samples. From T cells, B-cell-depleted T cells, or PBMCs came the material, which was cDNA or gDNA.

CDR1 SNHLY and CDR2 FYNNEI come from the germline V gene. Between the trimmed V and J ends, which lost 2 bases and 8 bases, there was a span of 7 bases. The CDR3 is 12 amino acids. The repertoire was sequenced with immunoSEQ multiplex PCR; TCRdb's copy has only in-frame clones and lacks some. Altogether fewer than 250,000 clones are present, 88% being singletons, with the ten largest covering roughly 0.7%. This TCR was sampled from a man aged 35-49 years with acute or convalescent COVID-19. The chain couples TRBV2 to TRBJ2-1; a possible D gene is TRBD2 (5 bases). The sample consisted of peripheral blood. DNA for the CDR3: TGTGCCAGCAGTGAACTAGCCCATGAGCAGTTCTTC. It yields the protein CASSELAHEQFF.